This T cell receptor (beta chain) was captured by sequencing in a study of CD8+CD57+ T cells in acquired aplastic anemia. Background on the study: An average of roughly 3 ug of DNA was obtained from sorted CD4+ and CD8+ cells. Reads per healthy sample averaged around 10 million (CD4+) and under 13 million (CD8+).

There are 15 residues in the CDR3. Germline V gene data show CDR1 as SGHTA and CDR2 as FQGNSA. Trimming took off 4 bases at V and 13 bases at J, with 26 bases between the two ends. The TCR beta profiling, which covered VDJ combination and CDR3 sequence, was carried out using genomic DNA as the template. TCRdb processed the reads anew with MiXCR; each CDR3 protein has one entry. The data contain about 400,000 distinct CDR3 sequences, about 70% of them singletons. As regards this clonotype: Its antigen remains unidentified.

Overall study results and limits: Researchers report that some 31 CD8+ CDR3 sequences appeared in both patients and controls.

The J gene is TRBJ2-7, the V gene TRBV7-2; D gene unclear. The sequenced material came from sorted CD4+, CD8+, or CD8+CD57+ T cells (not recorded which) from PBMCs. The TCR comes from a human donor in good health, serving as a control. The CDR3 loop reads CASSSALDQPQDYYF. In DNA, the CDR3 is TGTGCCAGCAGCTCAGCTCTGGACCAGCCCCAGGATTATTACTTC.